This T cell receptor (beta chain) originates from a study of T cells in Graves' hyperthyroidism and ophthalmopathy. Whole-study results and caveats: Within blood appeared most thyroid clonotypes that had expanded above 0.001.

Trimming took 2 bases from V and 5 from J; bases not matched to a gene: 12. The germline V gene encodes CDR1 DFQATT and CDR2 SNEGSKA (reference sequence). This CDR3 contains 17 residues. This clonotype was recorded many times. Antigen specificity is unknown. Under 3 months was the duration of disease in ophthalmopathy patients, who also had a Clinical Activity Score of at least 3 and a NOSPECS grade of at least 4. Template material for amplifying TCR beta CDR3 regions consisted of RNA transcripts. Initially, a first-round RT-PCR of the TCR CDR3 employed the HTBI primer set. TCRdb reanalysed the multiplex PCR reads using MiXCR and keeps one entry per CDR3 protein. The sample includes about 260,000 distinct CDR3 sequences, 16% of them seen just once.

This clonotype was obtained from a woman aged 18 to 35 with Graves' ophthalmopathy. The sample comprised blood. The chain recombines TRBV20-1 with TRBJ2-5; 12 bases are shared with TRBD2. CDR3 bases: TGCAGTGCTAGACTTACGTCCGGGACTAGCGGGTGGGAGACCCAGTACTTC. Translating gives CSARLTSGTSGWETQYF.